These T cell receptor beta chains were read from a single sample in a study of response to subunit inactivated influenza vaccine. TCRdb passed the RT-PCR reads through MiXCR, listing each CDR3 protein once. The table lists 450,000 to 600,000 distinct CDR3 sequences, less than 10% of them singletons. The input for sequencing was PBMCs from blood, taken roughly 24 months after vaccination. Receptors originate from a man between 50 and 75 years old who received an inactivated influenza vaccine. CDR3s include the opening cysteine and the closing phenylalanine or tryptophan. The D gene is left open where the match is weak. Not every row has a clone size; where given, it reads once, few, many or a size class.

J gene: TRBJ2-2
D gene: .
V gene: TRBV4-2
clone size: few
CDR3 protein: CASSQVLLSGGELFF
CDR3 DNA: TGTGCCAGCAGCCAAGTGCTGTTGTCTGGCGGGGAGCTGTTTTTT

J gene: TRBJ2-6
D gene: .
V gene: TRBV5-1
clone size: many
CDR3 protein: CASSLTGAGTNVLTF
CDR3 DNA: TGCGCCAGCAGCTTGACAGGGGCGGGAACCAACGTCCTGACTTTC

J gene: TRBJ2-7
D gene: TRBD1
V gene: TRBV6-2/TRBV6-3
clone size: .
CDR3 protein: CASSPDRASEQYF
CDR3 DNA: TGTGCCAGCAGCCCCGACAGGGCGAGTGAGCAGTACTTC

J gene: TRBJ1-4
D gene: TRBD1
V gene: TRBV7-9
clone size: few
CDR3 protein: CASSPDRGRNREKLFF
CDR3 DNA: TGTGCCAGCAGCCCTGACAGGGGGCGTAACCGCGAAAAACTGTTTTTT

J gene: TRBJ2-1
D gene: .
V gene: TRBV7-9
clone size: few
CDR3 protein: CASSLSVGLNEQFF
CDR3 DNA: TGTGCCAGCAGCTTATCTGTCGGCCTCAATGAGCAGTTCTTC

J gene: TRBJ2-1
D gene: .
V gene: TRBV5-1
clone size: few
CDR3 protein: CASSLTVGEAYNEQFF
CDR3 DNA: TGCGCCAGCAGCTTGACGGTGGGAGAGGCTTACAATGAGCAGTTCTTC

J gene: TRBJ2-1
D gene: TRBD2
V gene: TRBV6-5
clone size: few
CDR3 protein: CASSYSGGSSYNEQFF
CDR3 DNA: TGTGCCAGCAGTTACTCTGGCGGGAGCTCCTACAATGAGCAGTTCTTC

J gene: TRBJ2-1
D gene: .
V gene: TRBV10-3
clone size: few
CDR3 protein: CAISDLGDDEQFF
CDR3 DNA: TGTGCCATCAGTGATTTGGGGGACGATGAGCAGTTCTTC

J gene: TRBJ2-7
D gene: .
V gene: TRBV4-1
clone size: few
CDR3 protein: CASSHFPRDNYEQYF
CDR3 DNA: TGCGCCAGCAGCCACTTCCCCAGGGATAACTACGAGCAGTACTTC

J gene: TRBJ2-7
D gene: .
V gene: TRBV12-3/TRBV12-4
clone size: few
CDR3 protein: CASRSNRVRGSYEQYF
CDR3 DNA: TGTGCCAGCAGGTCCAACAGGGTAAGGGGTTCCTACGAGCAGTACTTC

J gene: TRBJ2-1
D gene: .
V gene: TRBV10-3
clone size: many
CDR3 protein: CAISVSQNNEQFF
CDR3 DNA: TGTGCCATCAGTGTATCTCAAAACAATGAGCAGTTCTTC

J gene: TRBJ2-3
D gene: TRBD2
V gene: TRBV11-2
clone size: .
CDR3 protein: CASSSKPAGGLTDTQYF
CDR3 DNA: TGTGCCAGCAGCTCGAAACCAGCGGGAGGACTCACAGATACGCAGTATTTT

J gene: TRBJ1-2
D gene: .
V gene: TRBV18
clone size: .
CDR3 protein: CASSQRGQWYGYTF
CDR3 DNA: TGTGCCAGCTCACAGCGAGGACAGTGGTATGGCTACACCTTC

J gene: TRBJ2-5
D gene: TRBD2
V gene: TRBV5-1
clone size: many
CDR3 protein: CASSLQRENLETQYF
CDR3 DNA: TGCGCCAGCAGCTTGCAGCGGGAGAATCTGGAGACCCAGTACTTC

J gene: TRBJ1-2
D gene: .
V gene: TRBV7-9
clone size: .
CDR3 protein: CASSLAARNYGYTF
CDR3 DNA: TGTGCCAGCAGCTTAGCGGCGCGCAACTATGGCTACACCTTC

J gene: TRBJ2-3
D gene: TRBD1
V gene: TRBV6-1
clone size: few
CDR3 protein: CASRATGGRVLNTQYF
CDR3 DNA: TGTGCCAGCAGGGCGACAGGGGGCCGGGTATTGAATACGCAGTATTTT

J gene: TRBJ2-5
D gene: TRBD1
V gene: TRBV12-3/TRBV12-4
clone size: many
CDR3 protein: CASSGTAKETQYF
CDR3 DNA: TGTGCCAGCAGCGGGACAGCGAAAGAGACCCAGTACTTC

J gene: TRBJ1-2
D gene: TRBD1
V gene: TRBV4-2
clone size: many
CDR3 protein: CASSPSTGNNYGYTF
CDR3 DNA: TGTGCCAGCAGCCCCTCGACAGGGAATAACTATGGCTACACCTTC

J gene: TRBJ2-7
D gene: TRBD2
V gene: TRBV20-1
clone size: many
CDR3 protein: CSARTGTSGDEQYF
CDR3 DNA: TGCAGTGCTAGGACCGGGACTAGCGGGGACGAGCAGTACTTC

J gene: TRBJ1-5
D gene: .
V gene: TRBV4-2
clone size: .
CDR3 protein: CASSQGLAQPQHF
CDR3 DNA: TGTGCCAGCAGCCAAGGATTGGCTCAGCCCCAGCATTTT

J gene: TRBJ2-2
D gene: .
V gene: TRBV2
clone size: many
CDR3 protein: CASSIYGGNTGELFF
CDR3 DNA: TGTGCCAGCAGTATTTACGGAGGGAACACCGGGGAGCTGTTTTTT

J gene: TRBJ2-1
D gene: TRBD2
V gene: TRBV11-2
clone size: many
CDR3 protein: CASSSRGGEQFF
CDR3 DNA: TGTGCCAGCAGCTCCCGGGGGGGAGAGCAGTTCTTC

J gene: TRBJ2-5
D gene: .
V gene: TRBV4-1
clone size: .
CDR3 protein: CASSQVRGHETQYF
CDR3 DNA: TGCGCCAGCAGCCAAGTAAGGGGTCATGAGACCCAGTACTTC

J gene: TRBJ1-1
D gene: .
V gene: TRBV5-1
clone size: many
CDR3 protein: CASSSGVTEAFF
CDR3 DNA: TGCGCCAGCAGCTCAGGGGTTACTGAAGCTTTCTTT

J gene: TRBJ2-1
D gene: TRBD2
V gene: TRBV20-1
clone size: many
CDR3 protein: CSARELGRGGRKVF
CDR3 DNA: TGCAGTGCTAGAGAGCTGGGGCGGGGGGGCCGGAAGGTCTTC

J gene: TRBJ2-1
D gene: .
V gene: TRBV20-1
clone size: .
CDR3 protein: CSATTGLYNEQFF
CDR3 DNA: TGCAGTGCTACCACGGGACTTTACAATGAGCAGTTCTTC

J gene: TRBJ2-3
D gene: TRBD2
V gene: TRBV7-2
clone size: many
CDR3 protein: CASSLVGGSTDTQYF
CDR3 DNA: TGTGCCAGCAGCTTAGTGGGAGGGTCCACAGATACGCAGTATTTT

J gene: TRBJ1-4
D gene: TRBD1
V gene: TRBV4-2
clone size: .
CDR3 protein: CASSRGRREKLFF
CDR3 DNA: TGTGCCAGCAGCAGGGGGCGTAGGGAAAAACTGTTTTTT

J gene: TRBJ2-5
D gene: .
V gene: TRBV12-3/TRBV12-4
clone size: .
CDR3 protein: CASSHRNGETQYF
CDR3 DNA: TGTGCCAGCAGTCACCGGAACGGGGAGACCCAGTACTTC

J gene: TRBJ2-4
D gene: .
V gene: TRBV12-3/TRBV12-4
clone size: .
CDR3 protein: CASSLGQGGIKYF
CDR3 DNA: TGTGCCAGCAGTTTGGGTCAGGGCGGGATTAAGTACTTC

J gene: TRBJ2-7
D gene: .
V gene: TRBV3-1
clone size: few
CDR3 protein: CASSQDLGLTYEQYF
CDR3 DNA: TGTGCCAGCAGCCAAGATCTGGGGCTCACCTACGAGCAGTACTTC

J gene: TRBJ2-7
D gene: .
V gene: TRBV20-1
clone size: .
CDR3 protein: CSANIAMRYEQYF
CDR3 DNA: TGCAGTGCCAACATAGCGATGCGGTACGAGCAGTACTTC

J gene: TRBJ2-2
D gene: TRBD1
V gene: TRBV5-1
clone size: many
CDR3 protein: CASSSIPGTANTGELFF
CDR3 DNA: TGCGCCAGCAGTTCTATCCCCGGGACAGCGAACACCGGGGAGCTGTTTTTT